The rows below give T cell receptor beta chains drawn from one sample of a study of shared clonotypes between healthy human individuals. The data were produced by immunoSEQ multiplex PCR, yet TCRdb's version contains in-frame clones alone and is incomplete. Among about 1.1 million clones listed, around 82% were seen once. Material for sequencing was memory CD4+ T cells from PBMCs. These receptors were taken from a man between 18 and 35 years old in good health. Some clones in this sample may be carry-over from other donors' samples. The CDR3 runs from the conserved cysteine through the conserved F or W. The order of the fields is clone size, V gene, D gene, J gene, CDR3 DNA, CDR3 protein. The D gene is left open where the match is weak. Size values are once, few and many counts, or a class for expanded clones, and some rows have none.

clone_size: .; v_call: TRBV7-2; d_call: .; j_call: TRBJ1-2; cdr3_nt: TGTGCCAGCAGCTTACTGAGTTCTATGGGCTACACCTTC; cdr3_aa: CASSLLSSMGYTF
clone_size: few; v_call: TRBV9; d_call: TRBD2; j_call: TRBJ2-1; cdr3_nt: TGTGCCAGCAGCGTAGCCATAGCGGGAGCCTACAATGAGCAGTTCTTC; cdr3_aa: CASSVAIAGAYNEQFF
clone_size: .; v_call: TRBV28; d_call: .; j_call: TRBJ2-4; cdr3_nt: TGTGCCAGCAGTTTACCCTATGAAGGGGTGGGGAACATTCAGTACTTC; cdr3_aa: CASSLPYEGVGNIQYF
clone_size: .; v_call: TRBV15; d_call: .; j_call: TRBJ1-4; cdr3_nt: TGTGCCACCAGCAGAGATCTGCGGACTCCGGAGAAACTGTTTTTT; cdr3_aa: CATSRDLRTPEKLFF
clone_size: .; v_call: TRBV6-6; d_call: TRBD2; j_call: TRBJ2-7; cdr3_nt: TGTGCCAGCAGTTTAACTAGCGGGGGCTCCTACGAGCAGTACTTC; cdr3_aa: CASSLTSGGSYEQYF
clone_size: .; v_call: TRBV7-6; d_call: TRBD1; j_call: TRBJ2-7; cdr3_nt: TGTGCCAGCAGCCCTGGGACAGGCCTCTACGAGCAGTACTTC; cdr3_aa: CASSPGTGLYEQYF
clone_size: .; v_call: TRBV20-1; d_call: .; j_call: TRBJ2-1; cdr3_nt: TGCAGTGCTAGAGATTGGCCCTACGCGTTCTTC; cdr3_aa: CSARDWPYAFF
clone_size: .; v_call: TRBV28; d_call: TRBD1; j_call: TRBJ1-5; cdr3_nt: TGTGCCAGCAGTACAGGGGGACAGCATCAGCCCCAGCATTTT; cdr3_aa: CASSTGGQHQPQHF
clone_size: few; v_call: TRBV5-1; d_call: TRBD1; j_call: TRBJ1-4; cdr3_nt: TGCGCCAGCAGCTTGAGGATGCAGGGGGATAATGAAAAACTGTTTTTT; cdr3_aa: CASSLRMQGDNEKLFF
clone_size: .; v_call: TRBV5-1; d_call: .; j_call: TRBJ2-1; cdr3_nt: TGCGCCAGCAGCCCTATTGGCGGCAACAATGAGCAGTTCTTC; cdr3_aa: CASSPIGGNNEQFF
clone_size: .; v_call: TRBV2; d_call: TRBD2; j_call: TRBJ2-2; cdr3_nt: TGTGCCAGCAGAGGACTAGCGGAACCGAGGGGGGAGCTGTTTTTT; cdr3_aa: CASRGLAEPRGELFF
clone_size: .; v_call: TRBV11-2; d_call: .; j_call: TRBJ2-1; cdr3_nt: TGTGCCAGCAGCAACCCACGAAACTCCGTCCCCTTCTTC; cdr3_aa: CASSNPRNSVPFF
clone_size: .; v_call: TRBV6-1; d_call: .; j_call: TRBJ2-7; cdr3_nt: TGTGCCAGCAGTGAAGGCGGCTGGATTTACGAGCAGTACTTC; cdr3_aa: CASSEGGWIYEQYF
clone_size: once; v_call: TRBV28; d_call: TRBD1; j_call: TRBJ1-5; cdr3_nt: TGTGCCAGCAGCCGGACAGGGGCGACCCTAGGTCAGCCCCAGCATTTT; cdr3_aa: CASSRTGATLGQPQHF
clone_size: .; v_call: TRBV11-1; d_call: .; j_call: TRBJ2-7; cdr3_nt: TGTGCCAGCAGCTTCGGACCCCAGACTACCTACGAGCAGTACTTC; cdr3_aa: CASSFGPQTTYEQYF
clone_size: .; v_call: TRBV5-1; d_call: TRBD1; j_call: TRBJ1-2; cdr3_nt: TGCGCCAGCAGCCCTTCAGGACAGGGCTATGGCTACACCTTC; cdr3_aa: CASSPSGQGYGYTF
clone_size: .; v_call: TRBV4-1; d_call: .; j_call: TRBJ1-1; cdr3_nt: TGCGCCAGCAGCCATTCCGAGGGTAGGAACACTGAAGCTTTCTTT; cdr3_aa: CASSHSEGRNTEAFF
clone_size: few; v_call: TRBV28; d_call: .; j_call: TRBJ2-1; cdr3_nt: TGTGCCAGCAGTCGCCGGCACAATGAGCAGTTCTTC; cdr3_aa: CASSRRHNEQFF
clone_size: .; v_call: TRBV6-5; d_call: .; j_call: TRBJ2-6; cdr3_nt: TGTGCCAGCGGTATAAGCGTAGCTGGGGCCAACGTCCTGACTTTC; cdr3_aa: CASGISVAGANVLTF
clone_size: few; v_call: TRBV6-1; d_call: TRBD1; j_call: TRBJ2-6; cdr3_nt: TGTGCCAGCAGGACCGGACAGGGCGGGGCCAACGTCCTGACTTTC; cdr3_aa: CASRTGQGGANVLTF
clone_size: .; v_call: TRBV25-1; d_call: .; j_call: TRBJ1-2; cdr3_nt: TGTGCCACCAATTCGAACTATGGCTACACCTTC; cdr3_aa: CATNSNYGYTF
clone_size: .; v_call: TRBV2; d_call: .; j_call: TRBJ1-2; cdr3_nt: TGTGCCAGCAGTAAACAGGAGAACTATGGCTACACCTTC; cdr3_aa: CASSKQENYGYTF
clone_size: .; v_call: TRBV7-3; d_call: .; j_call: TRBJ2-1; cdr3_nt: TGTGCCAGCAGCTTAAGCGGTGACGGTGAGCAGTTCTTC; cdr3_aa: CASSLSGDGEQFF
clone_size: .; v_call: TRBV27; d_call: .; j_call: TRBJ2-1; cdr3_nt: TGTGCCAGCAGTACCTACAATGAGCAGTTCTTC; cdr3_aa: CASSTYNEQFF